This entry describes one TCR beta chain. Profiled with immunoSEQ multiplex PCR; TCRdb holds only in-frame clones, not every one. The data contain some 6,300 clones, approximately 90% of them singletons. The record originates from a study of blood T cell repertoires in COVID-19. Study-wide context: Spain, Italy and the United States supplied samples that represented acute and convalescent COVID-19. PBMCs, B-cell-depleted T cells, or T cells provided the cDNA or gDNA that made up the material.

The CDR3 is 13 amino acids. V lost 9 bases to trimming and J lost 3 bases; unmatched junction nucleotides: 4. Germline values: CDR1 LNHDA, CDR2 SQIVND (reference sequence). The TCR originated in a human donor in a cohort sampled during active COVID-19. The chain employs TRBV19 and TRBJ1-2, with 10 bases lining up with TRBD1. Sequencing was performed on peripheral blood. CDR3 nucleotide sequence: TGTGCCAGCCGGGACAGGGGAGACTATGGCTACACCTTC. Translating it yields CASRDRGDYGYTF.